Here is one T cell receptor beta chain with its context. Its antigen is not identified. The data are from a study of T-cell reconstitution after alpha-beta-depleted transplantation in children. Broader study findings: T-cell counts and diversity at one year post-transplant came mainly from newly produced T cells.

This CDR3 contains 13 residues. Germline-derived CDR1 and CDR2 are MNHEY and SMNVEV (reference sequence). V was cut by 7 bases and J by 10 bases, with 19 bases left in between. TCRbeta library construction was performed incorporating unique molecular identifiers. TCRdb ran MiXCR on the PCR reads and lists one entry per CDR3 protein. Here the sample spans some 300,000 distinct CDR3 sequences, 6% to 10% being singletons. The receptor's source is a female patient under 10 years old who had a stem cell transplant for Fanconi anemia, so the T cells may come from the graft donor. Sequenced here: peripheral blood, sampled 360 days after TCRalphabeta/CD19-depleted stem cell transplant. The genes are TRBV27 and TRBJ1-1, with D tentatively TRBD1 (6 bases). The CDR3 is CASTLSGGGIAFF. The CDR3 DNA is TGTGCCAGCACCCTAAGTGGGGGGGGCATAGCTTTCTTT.